This is a list of T cell receptor beta chains from one sample in a study of cytomegalovirus exposure and HLA in healthy donors. TCRdb's table, derived via immunoSEQ multiplex PCR, lists solely in-frame clones and lacks some. Across over 110,000 clones, the top ten clones capture around 0.96% of the sample. Sequencing was done on a sample of PBMCs. The receptors shown here come from a male donor in good health and CMV-seronegative. Both conserved end residues are part of each CDR3. D genes are given only for firm matches.

j_call v_call d_call cdr3_aa
TRBJ2-3 TRBV30 TRBD2 CAWGVRREDTQYF
TRBJ1-1 TRBV9 . CASSPPGGFTEAFF
TRBJ2-7 TRBV6-5 TRBD2 CASRNLAGSSYEQYF
TRBJ2-7 TRBV28 . CASSFPGRAYEQYF
TRBJ1-3 TRBV19 . CASTPAGRFAGNTIYF
TRBJ2-7 TRBV30 TRBD2 CAWQTSGSVYEQYF
TRBJ1-1 TRBV6-5 . CASSLQGMVGTEAFF
TRBJ2-2 TRBV4-2 TRBD1 CASSQPGQGAITGELFF
TRBJ1-1 TRBV30 TRBD1 CAWSLFAGGVNTEAFF
TRBJ2-1 TRBV2 . CASTWRSEQFF
TRBJ2-5 TRBV2 . CASRGEETQYF
TRBJ2-7 TRBV7-2 TRBD1 CASSGRTGDYEQYF
TRBJ2-7 TRBV2 TRBD1 CASSTDRGTLEQYF
TRBJ1-2 TRBV5-1 TRBD1 CASSRFGTGESNYGYTF
TRBJ2-5 TRBV19 . CASSISRGDETQYF
TRBJ2-1 TRBV28 TRBD2 CASSQPGLAEDEQFF
TRBJ2-2 TRBV4-3 TRBD2 CASSQDSGGNTGELFF